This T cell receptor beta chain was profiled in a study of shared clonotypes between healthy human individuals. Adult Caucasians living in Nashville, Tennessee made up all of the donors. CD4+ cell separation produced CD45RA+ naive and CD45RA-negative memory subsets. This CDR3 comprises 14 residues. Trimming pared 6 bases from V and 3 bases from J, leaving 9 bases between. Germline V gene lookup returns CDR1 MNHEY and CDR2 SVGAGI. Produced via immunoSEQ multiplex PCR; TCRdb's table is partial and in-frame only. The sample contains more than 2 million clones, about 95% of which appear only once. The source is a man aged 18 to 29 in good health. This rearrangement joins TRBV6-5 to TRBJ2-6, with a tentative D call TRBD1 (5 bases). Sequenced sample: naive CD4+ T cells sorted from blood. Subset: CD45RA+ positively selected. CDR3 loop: CASSRRDGANVLTF. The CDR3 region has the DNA TGTGCCAGCAGCCGCAGGGATGGGGCCAACGTCCTGACTTTC.